This TCR beta chain is drawn from a study of T cell repertoires in cytomegalovirus infection. Study as a whole: A matching HLA type, together with CMV infection, was signaled by public TCR beta signatures. Overall study results and limits: Identification of carriers of CMV plus the relevant HLA was achieved through cumulative public TCR beta family frequency. Ex vivo, HLA-C-restricted CMV-specific TCR beta clonotypes prevailed over the rest of the response.

CDR3 size: 15 residues. CDR1 and CDR2 (germline): SGHVS, FQNEAQ. Trimming took 3 bases from V and 3 from J, leaving 14 bases between them. A word on this clonotype: What it binds is unknown.

TCRdb itself ran the reads through MiXCR, one entry per CDR3 protein. The repertoire includes around 94,000 distinct CDR3 sequences, approximately 15% of them detected once, and less than 10% sits in the top ten. The source material was PBMCs. This TCR was recovered from a human donor in good health (CMV status not recorded). Some clones in this sample may be carry-over from other donors' samples. V is TRBV7-8 and J is TRBJ2-5, with a possible D match to TRBD2 (5 bases). CDR3 residues: CASSFAGGSEETQYF. The DNA for the CDR3 is TGTGCCAGCAGCTTCGCCGGCGGGTCAGAAGAGACCCAGTACTTC.